The 4 T cell receptor beta chains given below trace back to one sample, sequenced in a study of cytomegalovirus exposure and HLA in healthy donors. Amplification used 60 Vbeta primers and 13 Jbeta primers. Measured with immunoSEQ multiplex PCR; TCRdb has only the in-frame clones, and not every one. This sample's table has more than 60,000 clones. The sequenced sample was PBMCs. These receptors were collected from a boy between 5 and 17 years old in good health and CMV-seronegative.

This chain links TRBV9 with TRBJ1-5, with a tentative D call TRBD1 (5 bases). CDR1 and CDR2 (germline): SGDLS, YYNGEE. There are 14 residues in the CDR3. Trimming took 2 bases from V and 8 from J, leaving 14 bases between them. The CDR3 DNA reads as TGTGCCAGCAGCGTCTCGGGGGGGAGGGAGCCCCAGCATTTT. Its protein product is CASSVSGGREPQHF.

The rearrangement uses TRBV10-1 and TRBJ1-5, with 8 bases that match TRBD1. This CDR3 region has 15 residues. Germline V gene sequence: CDR1 WNHNN, CDR2 SYGVQD (reference sequence). V lost 0 bases, J lost 6 bases, and 4 bases stayed unmatched. CDR3 region: CASSESGTGGQPQHF. In nucleotides, the CDR3 is TGCGCCAGCAGTGAGTCCGGAACAGGGGGTCAGCCCCAGCATTTT.

The chain employs TRBV19 and TRBJ1-1; D is unresolved. V lost 2 bases to trimming and J lost 2 bases, with 12 bases between them. The length of the CDR3 is 15 residues. The germline CDR1 and CDR2 sequences are LNHDA and SQIVND (reference sequence). CDR3 in amino acids: CASSISATVNTEAFF. In DNA form, the CDR3 reads TGTGCCAGTAGTATATCAGCGACGGTAAACACTGAAGCTTTCTTT.

This chain connects TRBV27 to TRBJ2-3; 9 nucleotides match TRBD2. Germline V gene sequence: CDR1 MNHEY, CDR2 SMNVEV (reference sequence). CDR3 length: 13 residues. V was pared by 3 bases and J by 13 bases, with 8 bases of the junction left unmatched. The CDR3 DNA reads TGTGCCAGCAGTTTTTCTCAAGCGGGGGGCGAGTATTTT. It yields the protein CASSFSQAGGEYF.